Presented here are 22 T cell receptor beta chains from one specimen sequenced in a study of post-analysis software for immune sequencing data. Unique molecular identifiers were present in the TCR beta cDNA libraries. Using its own MiXCR run on the PCR reads, TCRdb lists one record per CDR3 protein. The table lists about 200,000 distinct CDR3 sequences, around 29% of them singletons, with 3% to 3.5% in the top ten. The study, taken as a whole, reports: Comparison of patients with controls showed roughly five TRBV segments more frequent in patients, TRBV5-6, TRBV5-1 and TRBV20-1 among them.

Their antigens remain unidentified. Sequenced material: blood. These receptors were taken from a girl aged 2-17 years with multiple sclerosis.

This clonotype occurred many times. This chain links TRBV28 with TRBJ1-5; 7 nucleotides align to TRBD1. The germline V gene encodes CDR1 MDHEN and CDR2 SYDVKM. The CDR3 runs 14 residues. V lost 6 bases and J lost 7; bases outside the gene matches: 9. The CDR3 spells CASSETGLGQPQHF. In DNA, the CDR3 is TGTGCCAGCAGCGAGACAGGGCTTGGGCAGCCCCAGCATTTT.

This clonotype was observed a handful of times. The chain uses TRBV4-1 and TRBJ1-1; TRBD1 matches 7 bases. CDR3 length: 14 amino acids. Per the germline V gene, CDR1 is MGHRA and CDR2 is YSYEKL. The trim removed 0 bases at V and 6 bases at J, leaving 4 bases unmatched. The CDR3 protein is CASSQDAQGSEAFF. The DNA for the CDR3 is TGCGCCAGCAGCCAAGATGCACAGGGGTCTGAAGCTTTCTTT.

The V gene is TRBV5-1, the J gene TRBJ2-3; no clear D gene. The CDR3 length is 11 residues. From germline, CDR1 is SGHRS and CDR2 YFSETQ. The V and J ends lost 9 bases and 1 base respectively, with 6 bases between them. CDR3 in DNA: TGCGCCACCCAGGGCACAGATACGCAGTATTTT. Translation gives CATQGTDTQYF.

This clonotype showed up just a few times. The gene calls are TRBV18 and TRBJ2-4, with a tentative D call TRBD2 (5 bases). The J call may be mistaken, given a closer DNA end match to TRBJ2-7. CDR1 and CDR2 (germline): KGHSH, LQKENI. This CDR3 is built from 15 residues. The CDR3 DNA follows: TGTGCCAGCTCACCGACATCTAGCTTCTCCTACGAGCAGTACTTC. This codes for CASSPTSSFSYEQYF.

In this sample, this clonotype turned up a few times. This sequence joins TRBV7-2 and TRBJ1-1; 8 positions agree with TRBD1. Losses at the gene ends were 5 bases for V and 4 bases for J; bases not matched to a gene: 9. The CDR3 spans 15 residues. Looked up from germline, CDR1 is SGHTA and CDR2 is FQGNSA. DNA for the CDR3: TGTGCCAGCAGCCCAAGGACAGGGCTGTGCACTGAAGCTTTCTTT. Amino acid sequence: CASSPRTGLCTEAFF.

This clonotype was observed at least ten times. The chain employs TRBV20-1 and TRBJ2-5, with a weak D call TRBD1 (7 bases). CDR3 length: 15 residues. Germline assignment: CDR1 DFQATT and CDR2 SNEGSKA (reference sequence). Trimming removed 4 bases at V and 7 bases at J, with 22 bases between. The chain's CDR3 is CSANGKTGMEGTQYF. CDR3 nucleotides: TGCAGTGCTAACGGGAAGACAGGGATGGAGGGGACCCAGTACTTC.

The chain is built from TRBV21-1 and TRBJ2-5; the table's D call, TRBD1, has no DNA check behind it. TRBV21-1 is described as a pseudogene. There are 16 residues in the CDR3. DNA of the CDR3: TGTGCCAGCAGCAAAGTGGGGACAGGGGATGACGATGAGCAGTACTTC. The encoded protein is CASSKVGTGDDDEQYF.

As for this clonotype: This may come from a read error, since a much larger clone is one base off. The gene calls are TRBV12-3 or TRBV12-4 and TRBJ2-7; D possibly uses TRBD1 or TRBD2 (5 bases each). Trimming took off 7 bases at V and 4 bases at J, with 14 bases between the two ends. The CDR3 extends over 13 amino acids. The CDR3 is CASTPIWGYEQYF. As DNA, the CDR3 is TGTGCCAGCACCCCCATCTGGGGGTACGAGCAGTACTTC.

This clonotype was seen more than once but under ten times. This chain links TRBV15 with TRBJ2-1; D is perhaps TRBD2 (5 bases). The CDR3 runs 14 residues. CDR1 is LNHNV, CDR2 YYDKDF, per germline (reference sequence). V was pared by 0 bases and J by 8 bases, with 11 bases between. Here the CDR3 DNA reads TGTGCCACCAGCAGAGATCTGGCTAGCCATGAGCAGTTCTTC. Protein product: CATSRDLASHEQFF.

This clonotype was recorded many times. The V call is TRBV29-1, the J call TRBJ2-3, with TRBD2 matching over 14 bases. V shed 4 bases, J shed 0 bases, and the junction held 6 bases outside the gene matches. Germline V lookup: CDR1 SQVTM, CDR2 ANQGSEA. This CDR3 is built from 17 residues. The CDR3 protein is CSVGGLAGVLSTDTQYF. CDR3 bases: TGCAGCGTTGGGGGACTAGCGGGAGTACTCAGCACAGATACGCAGTATTTT.

This clonotype was recorded a few times. The CDR3 bases are TGTGCCAGCAGTGAAAACGTCTTTAGTTATGGCTACACCTTC. This translates into CASSENVFSYGYTF. The J gene is TRBJ1-2, the V gene TRBV6-1; no firm D call. The CDR3 length is 14 residues. V lost 2 bases to trimming and J lost 5 bases, with 12 bases between them. Germline V CDR1 and CDR2: MNHNS, SASEGT.

Of note for this clonotype: A clone one base away is much larger, so this may be a read error. The chain links TRBV6-1 to TRBJ1-2, with D possibly TRBD1 on 6 matching bases. Germline lookup yields CDR1 MNHNS and CDR2 SASEGT. The CDR3 runs 15 residues. Written as DNA, the CDR3 is TGTGCCGGCAGTGACCCAGGGGCAGCACACTATGGCTACACCTTC. Amino acids: CAGSDPGAAHYGYTF.

On this clonotype: This may be a read error, as it is one base from a much larger clone. V gene TRBV11-2 combines with J gene TRBJ2-7; D remains unclear. The germline V gene has CDR1 SGHAT and CDR2 FQNNGV. CDR3 length: 14 residues. The V and J ends lost 3 bases and 10 bases respectively, with 19 bases between them. The CDR3: CASSFRFGKNTQYF. The CDR3 region has the DNA TGTGCCAGCAGCTTCCGTTTTGGCAAAAACACTCAGTACTTC.

This clonotype came up many times. The chain is built from TRBV6-2 or TRBV6-3 and TRBJ2-1; D is unresolved. Germline V lookup: CDR1 MNHEY, CDR2 SVGEGT. The CDR3 has 12 residues. The germline V and J ends were trimmed by 2 bases and 8 bases, with 7 bases remaining between them. The CDR3 sequence is CASSYLGDEQFF. The CDR3 nucleotides are TGTGCCAGCAGTTACCTTGGGGATGAGCAGTTCTTC.

Ten or more counts support this clonotype. The chain joins TRBV25-1 to TRBJ2-7; 9 bases line up with TRBD2. Germline CDR1 reads MGHDK; CDR2 reads SYGVNS. V lost 10 bases to trimming and J lost 3 bases; unmatched junction nucleotides: 7. This CDR3 is built from 13 residues. The CDR3 loop is CATETSGFYEQYF. The DNA for the CDR3 is TGTGCCACTGAGACTAGCGGATTCTACGAGCAGTACTTC.

This clonotype has just one count. This clone may be a read error of a much larger clone one base away. The chain carries TRBV5-1 and TRBJ2-1; tentatively, D is TRBD1 or TRBD2 (5 bases each). From germline, CDR1 is SGHRS and CDR2 YFSETQ. CDR3 length equals 18 residues. CDR3 nucleotides: TGCGCCAGCAGCAGGGCGGTCCGGGACCAGAGCTCCTACAATGAGCAGCTCTTC. It specifies CASSRAVRDQSSYNEQLF.

This clonotype was detected many times. This chain connects TRBV29-1 to TRBJ2-7; 8 positions match TRBD2. The length of the CDR3 is 14 residues. Trimming took 6 bases from V and 2 from J; bases not matched to a gene: 9. CDR1 and CDR2 (germline): SQVTM, ANQGSEA. In DNA form, the CDR3 reads TGCAGCGTGCGGGCGGGGGGAAAGACCTACGAGCAGTACTTC. It yields the protein CSVRAGGKTYEQYF.

Remarks on this clonotype: A much larger clone lies a single base off, so this may be a read error. V and J are TRBV6-6 and TRBJ1-2, with 7 bases that match TRBD1. Germline assignment: CDR1 MNHNY and CDR2 SVGAGI (reference sequence). The CDR3 consists of 15 residues. The CDR3 is CASSFTGETDYGHTF. For the CDR3, the DNA is TGTGCCAGCAGTTTTACAGGGGAGACTGACTATGGCCACACCTTC.

The genes are TRBV20-1 and TRBJ1-1, with 7 nucleotides matching TRBD1. Germline V gene lookup returns CDR1 DFQATT and CDR2 SNEGSKA (reference sequence). J gave up 1 base and V 1 base, and 3 bases lay outside the gene matches. The CDR3 has 14 residues. Here the CDR3 DNA reads TGCAGTGCTAGAGCAGGGGGGCGGAACACTGAAGCTTTCTTT. This translates into CSARAGGRNTEAFF.

At least ten counts were recorded for this clonotype. The chain couples TRBV6-5 to TRBJ2-3; tentative D call: TRBD2 (5 bases). The CDR3 totals 15 residues. V lost 5 bases to trimming and J lost 0 bases, with 12 bases between them. Germline CDR1 MNHEY, CDR2 SVGAGI. The CDR3 DNA is TGTGCCAGCAGTGCGTACCGGGAAAGCACAGATACGCAGTATTTT. As protein: CASSAYRESTDTQYF.

This clonotype is a singleton in its sample. The chain recombines TRBV20-1 with TRBJ2-7; D might be TRBD2 (7 bases). Trimming stripped 5 bases from V and 0 bases from J, with 20 bases between. This CDR3 has 16 amino acids. From germline, CDR1 is DFQATT and CDR2 SNEGSKA (reference sequence). CDR3: CSAYTGGPPLSYEQYF. CDR3 coding DNA: TGCAGTGCTTACACCGGGGGGCCACCTCTCTCCTACGAGCAGTACTTC.

This clonotype occurred many times. V usage is TRBV20-1 and J usage is TRBJ1-2, with unresolved D. Per the germline V gene, CDR1 is DFQATT and CDR2 is SNEGSKA (reference sequence). Trimming shortened V by 3 bases and J by 8 bases, and 10 bases separated the two germline ends. The CDR3 is made up of 11 amino acids. The CDR3 loop reads CSASKGLGYTF. The CDR3 nucleotides are TGCAGTGCTAGCAAAGGATTAGGCTACACCTTC.